This T cell receptor beta chain came from a study of shared clonotypes between healthy human individuals. General observations from the study: All-four-donor shared clonotypes had higher generation probabilities than non-shared clonotypes did. In general, naive subsets displayed greater estimated richness than memory subsets did.

V was trimmed by 0 bases and J by 3 bases, leaving 8 bases between them. Germline V gene sequence: CDR1 SGHAT, CDR2 FQNNGV. This CDR3 contains 14 residues. As for this clone: The antigen is undetermined.

Produced via immunoSEQ multiplex PCR; TCRdb's table is partial and in-frame only. The sample records roughly 320,000 clones, around nine tenths being singletons. The chain employs TRBV11-2 and TRBJ2-5; D gene uncertain. This clonotype originated in a young man in good health. The source material was memory CD8+ T cells sorted from blood. The subset was: CD45RO+ cells pooled with CCR7-negative TemRA cells. The CDR3 region has the DNA TGTGCCAGCAGCTTAGATAGGAACGAAGAGACCCAGTACTTC. Protein: CASSLDRNEETQYF.